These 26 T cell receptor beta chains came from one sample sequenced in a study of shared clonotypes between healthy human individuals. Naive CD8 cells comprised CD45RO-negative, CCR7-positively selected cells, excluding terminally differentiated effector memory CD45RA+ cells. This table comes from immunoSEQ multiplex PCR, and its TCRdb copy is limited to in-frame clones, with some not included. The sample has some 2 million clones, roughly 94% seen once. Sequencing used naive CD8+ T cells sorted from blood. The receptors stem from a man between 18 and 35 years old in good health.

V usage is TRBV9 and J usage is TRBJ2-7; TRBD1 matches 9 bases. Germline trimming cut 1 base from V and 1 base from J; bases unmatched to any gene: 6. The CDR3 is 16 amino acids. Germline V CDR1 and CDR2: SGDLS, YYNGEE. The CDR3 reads CASSVSPGQGSYEQYF. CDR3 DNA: TGTGCCAGCAGCGTAAGTCCGGGACAGGGTTCCTACGAGCAGTACTTC.

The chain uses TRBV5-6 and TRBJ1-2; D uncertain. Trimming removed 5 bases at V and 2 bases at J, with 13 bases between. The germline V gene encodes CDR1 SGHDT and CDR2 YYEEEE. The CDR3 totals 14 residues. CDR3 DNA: TGTGCCAGCAGACCTTCACAGACAAACTATGGCTACACCTTC. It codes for CASRPSQTNYGYTF. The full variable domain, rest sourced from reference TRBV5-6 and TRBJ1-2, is DAGVTQSPTHLIKTRGQQVTLRCSPKSGHDTVSWYQQALGQGPQFIFQYYEEEERQRGNFPDRFSGHQFPNYSSELNVNALLLGDSALYLCASRPSQTNYGYTFGSGTRLTVV.

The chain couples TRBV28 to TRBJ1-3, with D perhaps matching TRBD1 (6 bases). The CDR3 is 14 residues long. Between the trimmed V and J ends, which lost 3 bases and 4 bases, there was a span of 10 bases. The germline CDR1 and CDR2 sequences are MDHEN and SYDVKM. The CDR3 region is CASSFGGLGNTIYF. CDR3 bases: TGTGCCAGCAGTTTCGGGGGGCTAGGAAACACCATATATTTT.

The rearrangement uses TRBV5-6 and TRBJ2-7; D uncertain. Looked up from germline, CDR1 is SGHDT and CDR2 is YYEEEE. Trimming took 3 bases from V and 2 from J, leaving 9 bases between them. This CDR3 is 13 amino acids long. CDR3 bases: TGTGCCAGCAGCTCCTTGCCTGCCTACGAGCAGTACTTC. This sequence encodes CASSSLPAYEQYF.

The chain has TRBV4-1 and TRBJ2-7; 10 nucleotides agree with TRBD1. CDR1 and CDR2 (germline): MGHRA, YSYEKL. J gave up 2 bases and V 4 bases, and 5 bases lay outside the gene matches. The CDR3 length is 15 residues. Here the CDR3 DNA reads TGCGCCAGCAGCCCAGGGGACAGGGGCCCCTACGAGCAGTACTTC. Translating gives CASSPGDRGPYEQYF.

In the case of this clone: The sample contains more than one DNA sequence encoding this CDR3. The CDR3 DNA follows: TGTGCCAGCAGCTTAGGGGCGGGAGGGCCACTCGAGCAGTACTTC. Protein sequence: CASSLGAGGPLEQYF. The chain uses TRBV7-9 and TRBJ2-7; 9 positions match TRBD2. The V gene's germline CDR1 is SEHNR and CDR2 FQNEAQ (reference sequence). With 1 base clipped from V and 6 bases from J, the junction kept 7 bases outside the gene matches. The CDR3 loop spans 15 amino acids.

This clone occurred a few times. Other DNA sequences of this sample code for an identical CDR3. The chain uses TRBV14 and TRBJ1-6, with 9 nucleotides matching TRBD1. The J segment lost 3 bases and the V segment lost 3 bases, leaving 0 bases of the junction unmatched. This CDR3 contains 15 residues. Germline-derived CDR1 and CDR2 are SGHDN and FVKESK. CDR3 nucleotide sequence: TGTGCCAGCAGCCAGGGACAGGGCTATAATTCACCCCTCCACTTT. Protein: CASSQGQGYNSPLHF.

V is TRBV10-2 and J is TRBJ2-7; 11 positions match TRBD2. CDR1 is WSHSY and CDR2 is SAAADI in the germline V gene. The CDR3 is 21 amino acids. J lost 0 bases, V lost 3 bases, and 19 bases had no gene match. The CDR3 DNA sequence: TGCGCCAGCAGTGAACCCATACCCGGGACTAGCGGATCCGCGACCTCCTACGAGCAGTACTTC. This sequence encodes CASSEPIPGTSGSATSYEQYF.

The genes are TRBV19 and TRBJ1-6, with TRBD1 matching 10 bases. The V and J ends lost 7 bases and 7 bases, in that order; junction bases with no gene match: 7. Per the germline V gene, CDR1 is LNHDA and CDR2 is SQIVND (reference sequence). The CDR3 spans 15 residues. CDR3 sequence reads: CASNPTGGANSPLHF. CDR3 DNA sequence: TGTGCCAGTAACCCGACAGGGGGCGCGAATTCACCCCTCCACTTT.

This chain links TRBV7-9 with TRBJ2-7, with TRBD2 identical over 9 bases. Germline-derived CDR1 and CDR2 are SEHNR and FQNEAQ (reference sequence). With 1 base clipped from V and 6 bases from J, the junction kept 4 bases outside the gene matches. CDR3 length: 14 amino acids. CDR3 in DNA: TGTGCCAGCAGCTTAGGCGGGGGGGCCTTCGAGCAGTACTTC. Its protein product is CASSLGGGAFEQYF.

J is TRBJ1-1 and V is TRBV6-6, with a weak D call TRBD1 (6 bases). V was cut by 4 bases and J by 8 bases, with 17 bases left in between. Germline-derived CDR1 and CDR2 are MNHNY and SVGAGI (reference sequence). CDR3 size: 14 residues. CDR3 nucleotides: TGTGCCAGCAGTTTTCCCGGGACACCGACCGAAGCTTTCTTT. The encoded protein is CASSFPGTPTEAFF.

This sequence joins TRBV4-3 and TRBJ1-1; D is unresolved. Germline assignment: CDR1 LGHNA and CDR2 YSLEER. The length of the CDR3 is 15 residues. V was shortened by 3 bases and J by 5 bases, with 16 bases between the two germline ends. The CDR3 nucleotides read TGCGCCAGCAGCCAGGTACGGGCTGAAGGGACTGAAGCTTTCTTT. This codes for CASSQVRAEGTEAFF.

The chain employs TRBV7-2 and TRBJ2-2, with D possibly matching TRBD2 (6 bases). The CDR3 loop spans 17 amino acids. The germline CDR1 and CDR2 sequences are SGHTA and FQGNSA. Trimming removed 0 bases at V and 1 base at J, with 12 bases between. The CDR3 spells CASSLARGERNTGELFF. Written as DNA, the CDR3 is TGTGCCAGCAGCTTAGCGCGGGGCGAGAGGAACACCGGGGAGCTGTTTTTT.

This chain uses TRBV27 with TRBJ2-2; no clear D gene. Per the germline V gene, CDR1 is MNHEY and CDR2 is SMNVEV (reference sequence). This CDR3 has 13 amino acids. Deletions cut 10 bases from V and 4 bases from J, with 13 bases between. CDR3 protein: CATRYLGTGELFF. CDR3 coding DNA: TGTGCCACCAGATACCTAGGCACCGGGGAGCTGTTTTTT.

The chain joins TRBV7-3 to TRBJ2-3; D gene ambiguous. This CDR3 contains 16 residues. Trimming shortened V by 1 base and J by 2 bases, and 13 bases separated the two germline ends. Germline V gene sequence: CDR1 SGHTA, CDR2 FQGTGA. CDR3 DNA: TGTGCCAGCAGCTTAATGATTTCCAGTAACACAGATACGCAGTATTTT. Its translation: CASSLMISSNTDTQYF.

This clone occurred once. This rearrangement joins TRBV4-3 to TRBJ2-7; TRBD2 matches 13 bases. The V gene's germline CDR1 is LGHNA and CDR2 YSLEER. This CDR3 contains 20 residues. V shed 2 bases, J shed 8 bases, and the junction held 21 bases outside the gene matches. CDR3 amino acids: CASSQRRAAAIGTSGTQQYF. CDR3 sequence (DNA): TGCGCCAGCAGCCAAAGGAGAGCCGCCGCGATCGGGACTAGCGGGACCCAGCAGTACTTC.

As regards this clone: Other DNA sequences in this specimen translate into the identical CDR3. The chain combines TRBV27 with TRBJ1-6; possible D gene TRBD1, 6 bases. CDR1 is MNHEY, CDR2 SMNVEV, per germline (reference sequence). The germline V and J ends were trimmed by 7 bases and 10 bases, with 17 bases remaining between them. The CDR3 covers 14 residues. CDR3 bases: TGTGCCAGCACCCCCCTAGGGGGAAACTCACCCCTCCACTTT. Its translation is CASTPLGGNSPLHF.

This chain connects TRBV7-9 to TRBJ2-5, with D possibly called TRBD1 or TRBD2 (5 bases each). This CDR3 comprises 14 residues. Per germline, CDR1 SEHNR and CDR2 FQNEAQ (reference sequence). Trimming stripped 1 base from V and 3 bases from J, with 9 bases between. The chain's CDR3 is CASSLVRGEETQYF. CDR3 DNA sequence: TGTGCCAGCAGCTTAGTGAGGGGCGAAGAGACCCAGTACTTC. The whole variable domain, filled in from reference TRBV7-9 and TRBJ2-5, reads DTGVSQNPRHKITKRGQNVTFRCDPISEHNRLYWYRQTLGQGPEFLTYFQNEAQLEKSRLLSDRFSAERPKGSFSTLEIQRTEQGDSAMYLCASSLVRGEETQYFGPGTRLLVL.

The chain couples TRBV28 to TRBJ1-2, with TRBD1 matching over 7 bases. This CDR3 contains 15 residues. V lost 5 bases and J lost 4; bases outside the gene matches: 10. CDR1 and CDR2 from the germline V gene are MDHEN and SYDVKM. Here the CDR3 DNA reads TGTGCCAGCAGTCACGACAGGGCAGAGGGCTATGGCTACACCTTC. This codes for CASSHDRAEGYGYTF.

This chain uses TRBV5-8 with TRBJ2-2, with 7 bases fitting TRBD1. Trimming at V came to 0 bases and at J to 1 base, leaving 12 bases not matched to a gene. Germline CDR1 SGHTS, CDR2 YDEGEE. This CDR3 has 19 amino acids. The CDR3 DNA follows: TGTGCCAGCAGCTTGGGGCAGAATTACAGGGGACGGAACACCGGGGAGCTGTTTTTT. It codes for CASSLGQNYRGRNTGELFF.

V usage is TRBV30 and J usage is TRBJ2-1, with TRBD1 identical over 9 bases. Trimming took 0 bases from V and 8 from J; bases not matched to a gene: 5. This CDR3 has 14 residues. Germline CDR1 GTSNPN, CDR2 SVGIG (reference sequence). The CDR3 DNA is TGTGCCTGGAGTGTCGGGACAGGGATCGATGAGCAGTTCTTC. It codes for CAWSVGTGIDEQFF.

The CDR3 loop is CASKSDRVTGELFF. The CDR3, as DNA: TGTGCCAGCAAATCGGACAGGGTGACCGGGGAGCTGTTTTTT. The J gene is TRBJ2-2, the V gene TRBV6-6; 8 bases are shared with TRBD1. The CDR3 has 14 residues. From germline, CDR1 is MNHNY and CDR2 SVGAGI (reference sequence). J was trimmed by 5 bases and V by 7 bases; bases with no gene match: 6.

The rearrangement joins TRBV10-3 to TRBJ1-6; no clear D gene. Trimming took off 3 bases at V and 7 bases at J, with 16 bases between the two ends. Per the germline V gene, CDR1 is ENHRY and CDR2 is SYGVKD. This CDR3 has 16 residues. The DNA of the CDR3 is TGTGCCATCAGTGACCTGGGAGAGACGGCGAATTCACCCCTCCACTTT. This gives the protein CAISDLGETANSPLHF.

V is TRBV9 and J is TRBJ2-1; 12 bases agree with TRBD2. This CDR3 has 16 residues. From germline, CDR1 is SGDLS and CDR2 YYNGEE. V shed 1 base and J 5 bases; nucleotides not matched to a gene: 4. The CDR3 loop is CASSVWTSGNDNEQFF. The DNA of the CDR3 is TGTGCCAGCAGCGTATGGACTAGCGGGAATGACAATGAGCAGTTCTTC.

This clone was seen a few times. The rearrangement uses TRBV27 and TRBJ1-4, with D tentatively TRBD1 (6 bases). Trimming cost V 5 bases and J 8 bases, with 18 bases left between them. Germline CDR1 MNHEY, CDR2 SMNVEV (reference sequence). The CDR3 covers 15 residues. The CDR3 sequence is CASSVTGLSWEKLFF. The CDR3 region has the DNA TGTGCCAGCAGTGTTACAGGGCTAAGCTGGGAAAAACTGTTTTTT.

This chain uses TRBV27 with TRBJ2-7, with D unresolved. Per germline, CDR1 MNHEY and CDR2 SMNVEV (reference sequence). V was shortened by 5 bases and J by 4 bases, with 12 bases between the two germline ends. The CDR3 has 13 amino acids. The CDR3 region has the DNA TGTGCCAGCAGTCTCACAGCCATGTACGAGCAGTACTTC. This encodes CASSLTAMYEQYF.